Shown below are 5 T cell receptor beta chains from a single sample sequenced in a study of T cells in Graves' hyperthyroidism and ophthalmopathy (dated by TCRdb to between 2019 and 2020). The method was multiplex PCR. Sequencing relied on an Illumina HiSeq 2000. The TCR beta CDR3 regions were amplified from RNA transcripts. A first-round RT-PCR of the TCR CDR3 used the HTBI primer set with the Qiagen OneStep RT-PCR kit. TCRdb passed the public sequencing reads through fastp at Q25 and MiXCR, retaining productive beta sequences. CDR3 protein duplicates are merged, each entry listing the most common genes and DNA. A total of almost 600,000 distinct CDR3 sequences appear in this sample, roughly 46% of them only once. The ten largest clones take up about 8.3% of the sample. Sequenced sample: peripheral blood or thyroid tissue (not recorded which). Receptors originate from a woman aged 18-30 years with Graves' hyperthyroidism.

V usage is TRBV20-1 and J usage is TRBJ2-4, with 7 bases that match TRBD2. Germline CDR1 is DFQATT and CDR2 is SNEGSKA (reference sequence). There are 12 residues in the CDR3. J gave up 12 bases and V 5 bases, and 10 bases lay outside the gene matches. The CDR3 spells CSAAPGLDPQYF. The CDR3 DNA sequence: TGCAGTGCTGCCCCTGGACTAGATCCTCAGTACTTC.

Written as DNA, the CDR3 is TGTGCCAGTAGTGTAGCTCTAGCGGCGGAGACCCAGTACTTC. Translating gives CASSVALAAETQYF. This chain uses TRBV19 with TRBJ2-5; 7 positions agree with TRBD2. Germline assignment: CDR1 LNHDA and CDR2 SQIVND (reference sequence). V lost 5 bases to trimming and J lost 5 bases; unmatched junction nucleotides: 8. The CDR3 loop spans 14 amino acids. Filled out from reference TRBV19 and TRBJ2-5, the complete variable domain reads DGGITQSPKYLFRKEGQNVTLSCEQNLNHDAMYWYRQDPGQGLRLIYYSQIVNDFQKGDIAEGYSVSREKKESFPLTVTSAQKNPTAFYLCASSVALAAETQYFGPGTRLLVL.

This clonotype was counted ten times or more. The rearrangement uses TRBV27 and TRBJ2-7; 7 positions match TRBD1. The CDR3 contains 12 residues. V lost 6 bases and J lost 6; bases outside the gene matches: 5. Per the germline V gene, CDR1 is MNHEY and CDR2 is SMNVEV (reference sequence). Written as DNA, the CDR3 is TGTGCCAGCAGCCGACACAGGGGCGAGCAGTACTTC. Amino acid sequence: CASSRHRGEQYF.

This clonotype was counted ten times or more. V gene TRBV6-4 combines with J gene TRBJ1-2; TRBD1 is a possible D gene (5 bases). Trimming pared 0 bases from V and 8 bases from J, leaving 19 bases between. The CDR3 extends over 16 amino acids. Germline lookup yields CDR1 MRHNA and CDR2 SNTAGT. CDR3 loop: CASSDSDHGGFGGYTF. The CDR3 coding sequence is TGTGCCAGCAGTGACTCGGACCACGGGGGTTTTGGCGGCTACACCTTC.

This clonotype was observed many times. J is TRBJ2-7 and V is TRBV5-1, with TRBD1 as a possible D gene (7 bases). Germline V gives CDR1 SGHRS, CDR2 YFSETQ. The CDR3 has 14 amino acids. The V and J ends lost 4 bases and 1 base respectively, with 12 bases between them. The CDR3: CASSAAGQSYEQYF. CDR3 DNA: TGCGCCAGCAGCGCGGCGGGACAGTCCTACGAGCAGTACTTC. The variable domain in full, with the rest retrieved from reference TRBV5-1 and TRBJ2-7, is KAGVTQTPRYLIKTRGQQVTLSCSPISGHRSVSWYQQTPGQGLQFLFEYFSETQRNKGNFPGRFSGRQFSNSRSEMNVSTLELGDSALYLCASSAAGQSYEQYFGPGTRLTVT.